The clone carrying this T cell receptor (beta chain) showed up just a few times. This entry belongs to a study of identical twins. Germline V gives CDR1 LNHNV, CDR2 YYDKDF (reference sequence). Trimming took off 1 base at V and 5 bases at J, with 13 bases between the two ends. The CDR3 is made up of 15 amino acids. Each CDR3 protein is one row after TCRdb ran MiXCR on the 5' RACE reads. The sample includes 250,000 to 300,000 distinct CDR3 sequences, roughly 9% of them seen just once. These data are also associated with another study on yellow fever vaccine responses in identical twins.

The receptor comes from a woman under 30 in good health. V is TRBV15 and J is TRBJ2-3; a weak D match, TRBD2 (6 bases). Source material: CD8+ T cells sorted from blood. The CDR3 DNA sequence: TGTGCCACCAGCAGAGCCCCGGACGGGGGAGATACGCAGTATTTT. Translating it yields CATSRAPDGGDTQYF.